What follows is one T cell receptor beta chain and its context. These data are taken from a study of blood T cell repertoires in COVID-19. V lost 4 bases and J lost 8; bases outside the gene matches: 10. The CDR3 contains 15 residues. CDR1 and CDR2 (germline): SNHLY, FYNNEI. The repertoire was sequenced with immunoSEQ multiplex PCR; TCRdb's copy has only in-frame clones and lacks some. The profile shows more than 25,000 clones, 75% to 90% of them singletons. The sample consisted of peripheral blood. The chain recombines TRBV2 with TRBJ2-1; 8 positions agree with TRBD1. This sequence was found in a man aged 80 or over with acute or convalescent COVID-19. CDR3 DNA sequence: TGTGCCAGCAGTGGGACAGGGTATAAGCTGGATGAGCAGTTCTTC. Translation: CASSGTGYKLDEQFF.